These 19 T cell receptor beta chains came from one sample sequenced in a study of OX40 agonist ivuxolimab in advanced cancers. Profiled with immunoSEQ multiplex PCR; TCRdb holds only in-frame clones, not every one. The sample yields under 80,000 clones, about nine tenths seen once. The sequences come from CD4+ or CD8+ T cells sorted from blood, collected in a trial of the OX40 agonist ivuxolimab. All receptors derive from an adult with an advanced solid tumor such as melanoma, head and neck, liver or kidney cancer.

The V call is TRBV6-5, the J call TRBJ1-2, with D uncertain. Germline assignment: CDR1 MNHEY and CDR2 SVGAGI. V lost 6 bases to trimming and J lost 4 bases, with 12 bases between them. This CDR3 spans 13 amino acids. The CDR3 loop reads CASRTGNPYGYTF. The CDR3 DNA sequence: TGTGCCAGCAGGACGGGAAATCCCTATGGCTACACCTTC.

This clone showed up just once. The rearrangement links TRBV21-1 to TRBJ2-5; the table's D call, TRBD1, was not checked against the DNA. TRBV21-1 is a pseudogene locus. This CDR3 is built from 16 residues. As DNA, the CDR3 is TGTGCCAGCAGGAAGAGGACAGGGGACGTGGTAGAGACCCAGTACTTC. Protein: CASRKRTGDVVETQYF.

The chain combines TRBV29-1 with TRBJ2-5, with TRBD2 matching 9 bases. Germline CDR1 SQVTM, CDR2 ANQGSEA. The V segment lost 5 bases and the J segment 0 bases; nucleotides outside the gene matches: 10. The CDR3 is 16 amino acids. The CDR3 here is CSVRPGGRGYQETQYF. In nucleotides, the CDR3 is TGCAGCGTTAGACCGGGCGGGAGGGGGTACCAAGAGACCCAGTACTTC.

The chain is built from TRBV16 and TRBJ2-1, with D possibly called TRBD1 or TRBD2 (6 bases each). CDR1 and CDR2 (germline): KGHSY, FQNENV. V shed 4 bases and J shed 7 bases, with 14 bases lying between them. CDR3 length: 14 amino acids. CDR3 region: CASSPRGGGNEQFF. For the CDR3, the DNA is TGTGCCAGCAGCCCTCGAGGAGGGGGGAATGAGCAGTTCTTC.

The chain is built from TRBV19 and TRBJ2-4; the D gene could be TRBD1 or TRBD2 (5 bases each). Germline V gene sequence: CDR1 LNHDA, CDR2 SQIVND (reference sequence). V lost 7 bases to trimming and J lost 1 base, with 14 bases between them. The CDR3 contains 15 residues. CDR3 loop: CASIPRDLAKNIQYF. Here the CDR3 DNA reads TGTGCCAGTATTCCCCGGGACCTTGCCAAAAACATTCAGTACTTC.

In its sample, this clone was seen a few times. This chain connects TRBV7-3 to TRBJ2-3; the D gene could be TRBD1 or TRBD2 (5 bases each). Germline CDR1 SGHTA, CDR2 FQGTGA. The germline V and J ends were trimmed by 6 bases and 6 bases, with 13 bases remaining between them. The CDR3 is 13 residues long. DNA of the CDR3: TGTGCCAGCAGTTATACCCGGGACGATACGCAGTATTTT. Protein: CASSYTRDDTQYF.

The CDR3 DNA is TGCGCCAGCAGCCAGCAAGCAGGGGCCTCTAATGAAAAACTGTTTTTT. Amino acid sequence: CASSQQAGASNEKLFF. The V and J genes are TRBV4-3 and TRBJ1-4; a weak D match, TRBD1 (6 bases). From germline, CDR1 is LGHNA and CDR2 YSLEER. CDR3 length: 16 residues. V lost 3 bases, J lost 3 bases, and 14 bases lay in between.

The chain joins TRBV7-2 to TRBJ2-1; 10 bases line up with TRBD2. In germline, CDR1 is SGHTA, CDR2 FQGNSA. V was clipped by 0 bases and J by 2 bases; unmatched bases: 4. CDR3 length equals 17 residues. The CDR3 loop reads CASSLARLAGAYNEQFF. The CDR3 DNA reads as TGTGCCAGCAGCTTAGCGCGGCTAGCGGGAGCCTACAATGAGCAGTTCTTC.

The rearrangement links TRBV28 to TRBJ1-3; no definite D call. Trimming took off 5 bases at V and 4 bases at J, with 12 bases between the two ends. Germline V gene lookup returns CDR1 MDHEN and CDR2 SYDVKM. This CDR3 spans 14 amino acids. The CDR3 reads CASSPPDRGNTIYF. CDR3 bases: TGTGCCAGCAGTCCCCCGGACCGCGGAAACACCATATATTTT. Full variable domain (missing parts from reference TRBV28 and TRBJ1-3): DVKVTQSSRYLVKRTGEKVFLECVQDMDHENMFWYRQDPGLGLRLIYFSYDVKMKEKGDIPEGYSVSREKKERFSLILESASTNQTSMYLCASSPPDRGNTIYFGEGSWLTVV.

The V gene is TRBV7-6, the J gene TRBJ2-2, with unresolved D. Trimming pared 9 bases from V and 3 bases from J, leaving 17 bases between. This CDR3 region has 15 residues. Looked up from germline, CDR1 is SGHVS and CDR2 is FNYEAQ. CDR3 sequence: CASSQISGDTGELFF. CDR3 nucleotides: TGTGCCAGTTCACAAATTTCTGGGGACACCGGGGAGCTGTTTTTT.

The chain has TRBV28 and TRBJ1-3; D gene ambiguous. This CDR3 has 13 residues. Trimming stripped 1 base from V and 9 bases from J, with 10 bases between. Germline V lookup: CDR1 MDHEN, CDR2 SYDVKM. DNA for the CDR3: TGTGCCAGCAGTTTATCCTCAGGAGGCACCATATATTTT. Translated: CASSLSSGGTIYF.

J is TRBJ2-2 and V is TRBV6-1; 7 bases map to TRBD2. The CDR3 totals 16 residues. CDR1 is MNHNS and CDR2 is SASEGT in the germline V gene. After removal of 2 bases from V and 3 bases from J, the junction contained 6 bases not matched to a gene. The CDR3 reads CASSETPRGDTGELFF. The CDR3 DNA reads TGTGCCAGCAGTGAAACTCCCCGGGGGGACACCGGGGAGCTGTTTTTT.

The CDR3 DNA is TGTGCCAGCAAGCTAGGCTGGGTAGAAGTAGAGTTCTTC. It codes for CASKLGWVEVEFF. The V gene is TRBV21-1, the J gene TRBJ2-1; the table assigns TRBD2, which was not confirmed against the DNA. TRBV21-1 corresponds to a pseudogene. The CDR3 is made up of 13 amino acids.

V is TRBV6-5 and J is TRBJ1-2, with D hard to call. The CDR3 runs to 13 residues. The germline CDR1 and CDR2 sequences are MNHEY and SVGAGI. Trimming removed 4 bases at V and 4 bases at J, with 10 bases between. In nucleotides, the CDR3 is TGTGCCAGCAGTTTGGCGGAGGGCTATGGCTACACCTTC. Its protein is CASSLAEGYGYTF.

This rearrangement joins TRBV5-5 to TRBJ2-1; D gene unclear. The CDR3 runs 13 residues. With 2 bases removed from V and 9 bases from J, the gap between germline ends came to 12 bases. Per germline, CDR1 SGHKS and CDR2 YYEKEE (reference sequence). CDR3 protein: CASSFEPTTEQFF. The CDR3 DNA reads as TGTGCCAGCAGCTTCGAGCCTACTACTGAGCAGTTCTTC.

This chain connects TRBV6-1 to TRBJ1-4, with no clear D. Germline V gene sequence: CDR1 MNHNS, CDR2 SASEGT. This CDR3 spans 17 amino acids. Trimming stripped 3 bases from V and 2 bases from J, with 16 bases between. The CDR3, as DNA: TGTGCCAGCAGTGATGGGTGGCCAATTGAGACTAATGAAAAACTGTTTTTT. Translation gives CASSDGWPIETNEKLFF.

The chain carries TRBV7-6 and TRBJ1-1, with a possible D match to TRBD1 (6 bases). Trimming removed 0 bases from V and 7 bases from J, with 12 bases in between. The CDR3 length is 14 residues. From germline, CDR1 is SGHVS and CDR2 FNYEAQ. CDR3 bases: TGTGCCAGCAGCTTAGCTAGGGGGACCGGTGAAGCTTTCTTT. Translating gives CASSLARGTGEAFF.

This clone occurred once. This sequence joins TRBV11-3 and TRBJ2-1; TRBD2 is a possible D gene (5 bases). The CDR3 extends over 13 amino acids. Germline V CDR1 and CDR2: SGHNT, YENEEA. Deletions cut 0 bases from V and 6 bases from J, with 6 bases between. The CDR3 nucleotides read TGTGCCAGCAGCTTAGATGGAGGCAATGAGCAGTTCTTC. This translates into CASSLDGGNEQFF.

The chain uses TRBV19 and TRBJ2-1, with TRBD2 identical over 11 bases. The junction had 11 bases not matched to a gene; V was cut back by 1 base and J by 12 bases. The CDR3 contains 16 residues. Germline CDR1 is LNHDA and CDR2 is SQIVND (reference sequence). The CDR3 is CASSIVGGTSGIAQFF. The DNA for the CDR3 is TGTGCCAGTAGTATAGTTGGGGGGACTAGCGGCATTGCGCAGTTCTTC.